Following are 29 T cell receptor beta chains from one sample sequenced in a study of blood T cell repertoires in COVID-19. The method was immunoSEQ multiplex PCR; TCRdb's version includes in-frame clones alone and lacks a portion of them. Altogether about 240,000 clones are present, more than 75% being singletons, with the ten largest covering approximately 7.2%. The sequencing sample was made of peripheral blood. These receptors were taken from a woman in her 70s with active or convalescent COVID-19.

The genes are TRBV6-5 and TRBJ1-1; weak D call: TRBD1 (5 bases). V was cut by 4 bases and J by 1 base, with 7 bases left in between. Germline CDR1 is MNHEY and CDR2 is SVGAGI. CDR3 length: 13 amino acids. CDR3 in DNA: TGTGCCAGCAGTTTGGACAAGAACACTGAAGCTTTCTTT. Translating it yields CASSLDKNTEAFF.

The genes are TRBV5-1 and TRBJ2-4; tentative D call: TRBD1 (6 bases). The CDR3 contains 17 residues. V was clipped by 2 bases and J by 5 bases, with 20 bases between them. Germline V gives CDR1 SGHRS, CDR2 YFSETQ. In DNA form, the CDR3 reads TGCGCCAGCAGCTTACCTGGACAGACCGACGCCCAAAACATTCAGTACTTC. This sequence encodes CASSLPGQTDAQNIQYF.

The gene calls are TRBV6-2 or TRBV6-3 and TRBJ1-5; D may be TRBD1 (6 bases). The CDR3 length is 15 residues. The germline V and J ends were trimmed by 8 bases and 1 base, with 15 bases remaining between them. Germline values: CDR1 MNHEY, CDR2 SVGEGT. For the CDR3, the DNA is TGTGCCAGCTGCCCACAGGGACAAAGCAATCAGCCCCAGCATTTT. Amino acids: CASCPQGQSNQPQHF.

The V and J genes are TRBV6-5 and TRBJ2-7; the D gene is possibly TRBD2 (6 bases). The CDR3 has 14 residues. Trimming shortened V by 10 bases and J by 0 bases, and 16 bases separated the two germline ends. Germline loops: CDR1 MNHEY, CDR2 SVGAGI. The CDR3 spells CAIEAPGGSYEQYF. CDR3 nucleotides: TGTGCCATCGAAGCCCCCGGGGGCTCCTACGAGCAGTACTTC.

The chain uses TRBV14 and TRBJ1-1; 8 bases map to TRBD1. The V gene end was trimmed by 5 bases and the J gene end by 4 bases; junction bases not matched to a gene: 9. The germline V gene has CDR1 SGHDN and CDR2 FVKESK. The CDR3 is made up of 15 amino acids. Here the CDR3 reads CASSIRTGRSTEAFF. The CDR3 nucleotides are TGTGCCAGCAGCATCCGGACAGGGAGGAGCACTGAAGCTTTCTTT.

This clone has a single count. The CDR3 DNA is TGTGCCACCAGCAGAGATCGGGACTTTCCTCAGCCCCAGCATTTT. This codes for CATSRDRDFPQPQHF. This rearrangement joins TRBV15 to TRBJ1-5, with D possibly matching TRBD1 (5 bases). Per the germline V gene, CDR1 is LNHNV and CDR2 is YYDKDF (reference sequence). V lost 0 bases and J lost 6, with 12 bases in between. The CDR3 runs 15 residues.

The chain recombines TRBV6-2 or TRBV6-3 with TRBJ1-1; D uncertain. Trimming took off 6 bases at V and 0 bases at J, with 14 bases between the two ends. The germline V gene has CDR1 MNHEY and CDR2 SVGEGT. The CDR3 runs to 15 residues. The CDR3 reads CASSTSGGLNTEAFF. The CDR3 region has the DNA TGTGCCAGCAGCACCTCGGGAGGGCTGAACACTGAAGCTTTCTTT.

This chain joins TRBV24-1 and TRBJ1-5; D possibly corresponds to TRBD1 (5 bases). The CDR3 loop spans 13 amino acids. Trimming removed 0 bases at V and 13 bases at J, with 12 bases between. Germline V gene lookup returns CDR1 KGHDR and CDR2 SFDVKD. In DNA form, the CDR3 reads TGTGCCACCAGTGATTTGGCAGGGAGGGAACAGCATTTT. This codes for CATSDLAGREQHF.

This chain's CDR3 is CASSLVVGPFLNEKLFF. CDR3 bases: TGTGCCAGCAGCTTAGTTGTGGGGCCCTTTCTTAATGAAAAACTGTTTTTT. This chain links TRBV7-2 with TRBJ1-4, with D maybe TRBD1 (5 bases). Germline V gives CDR1 SGHTA, CDR2 FQGNSA. V was trimmed by 1 base and J by 4 bases, leaving 16 bases between them. This CDR3 is 17 amino acids long.

The genes are TRBV7-2 and TRBJ2-7; possibly TRBD2 for D (6 bases). V shed 0 bases and J shed 11 bases, with 14 bases lying between them. CDR3 length: 13 residues. CDR1 and CDR2 from the germline V gene are SGHTA and FQGNSA. The CDR3 DNA sequence: TGTGCCAGCAGCTTAGCGTCGGAGGGCTGGAAGTACTTC. Its translation: CASSLASEGWKYF.

The chain combines TRBV7-3 with TRBJ1-2, with D unresolved. The CDR3 sequence is 13 residues long. Germline-derived CDR1 and CDR2 are SGHTA and FQGTGA. Trimming pared 5 bases from V and 4 bases from J, leaving 11 bases between. The CDR3 DNA follows: TGTGCCAGCAGCCCCGCAGGTCTCTATGGCTACACCTTC. As protein: CASSPAGLYGYTF.

Only a few counts were recorded for this clone. J is TRBJ1-1 and V is TRBV7-8; weak D call: TRBD1 (6 bases). This CDR3 is built from 13 residues. V was trimmed by 5 bases and J by 6 bases, leaving 13 bases between them. Germline lookup yields CDR1 SGHVS and CDR2 FQNEAQ. CDR3 coding DNA: TGTGCCAGCAGCCCGGGGGGGACATCTGAAGCTTTCTTT. As protein: CASSPGGTSEAFF.

This sequence joins TRBV12-3 or TRBV12-4 and TRBJ1-3; unclear D gene. The CDR3 has 11 residues. CDR3 nucleotide sequence: TGTGCTGCAAGAGTGGGAAACACCATATATTTT. This sequence encodes CAARVGNTIYF.

In this sample, this clone turned up a few times. The CDR3 sequence is CASSIDSPGGPLEAFF. In DNA, the CDR3 is TGTGCCAGTAGTATAGATTCCCCAGGGGGCCCCCTTGAAGCTTTCTTT. V and J are TRBV19 and TRBJ1-1, with 8 bases matching TRBD1. In germline, CDR1 is LNHDA, CDR2 SQIVND (reference sequence). The CDR3 is 16 amino acids. Losses at the gene ends were 0 bases for V and 7 bases for J; bases not matched to a gene: 10.

The rearrangement links TRBV5-7 to TRBJ1-2; D is uncertain. TRBV5-7 qualifies as an ORF whose function is uncertain. The CDR3 extends over 15 amino acids. Trimming took off 9 bases at V and 8 bases at J, with 26 bases between the two ends. The CDR3 region has the DNA TGTGCCAACCGAGAAGAGGGCCCGCATTTGGGGGGCTACACCTTC. Its protein product is CANREEGPHLGGYTF.

This clone was detected once. The rearrangement joins TRBV6-5 to TRBJ2-3; D remains ambiguous. Germline V gene sequence: CDR1 MNHEY, CDR2 SVGAGI. This CDR3 is 12 amino acids long. V was trimmed by 0 bases and J by 7 bases, leaving 5 bases between them. Here the CDR3 reads CASSYSSYTQYF. The CDR3 DNA follows: TGTGCCAGCAGTTACTCGAGTTATACGCAGTATTTT.

The genes are TRBV5-4 and TRBJ2-5; 8 bases are a match to TRBD2. The J segment lost 1 base and the V segment lost 4 bases, leaving 9 bases of the junction unmatched. The germline CDR1 and CDR2 sequences are SGHNT and YYREEE (reference sequence). This CDR3 region has 16 residues. The CDR3 here is CASSPGDSGAQETQYF. CDR3 nucleotide sequence: TGTGCCAGCAGCCCCGGTGATAGCGGGGCCCAAGAGACCCAGTACTTC.

This chain links TRBV4-1 with TRBJ1-2, with a possible D match to TRBD1 (6 bases). CDR1 is MGHRA and CDR2 is YSYEKL in the germline V gene. The germline V and J ends were trimmed by 0 bases and 9 bases, with 14 bases remaining between them. The CDR3 totals 14 residues. The CDR3 sequence is CASSQEQGPMSYTF. The CDR3 DNA reads as TGCGCCAGCAGCCAAGAACAGGGACCTATGAGCTACACCTTC.

This clone was recorded many times. The V and J genes are TRBV10-2 and TRBJ1-2; 12 bases match TRBD1. V gave up 5 bases and J gave up 7 bases; unmatched junction bases: 5. The CDR3 has 14 amino acids. Looked up from germline, CDR1 is WSHSY and CDR2 is SAAADI. CDR3 nucleotides: TGCGCCAGCAGTCCGGGACAGGGGGCGCGTGGCTACACCTTC. Translation gives CASSPGQGARGYTF.

V gene TRBV12-3 or TRBV12-4 combines with J gene TRBJ1-2; D uncertain. This CDR3 is built from 13 residues. Trimming shortened V by 3 bases and J by 4 bases, and 9 bases separated the two germline ends. The CDR3 bases are TGTGCCAGCAGTTTGGTTGGCCGCTATGGCTACACCTTC. Its protein is CASSLVGRYGYTF.

Only one count was recorded for this clone. The gene calls are TRBV7-9 and TRBJ2-7, with a weak D call TRBD1 (6 bases). Trimming left V 5 bases short and J 3 bases short, with 11 bases between. The germline V gene has CDR1 SEHNR and CDR2 FQNEAQ (reference sequence). The CDR3 spans 13 residues. The chain's CDR3 is CASSTRTVYEQYF. The CDR3 bases are TGTGCCAGCAGCACCCGGACAGTCTACGAGCAGTACTTC.

The table lists this clone with a few counts. The V call is TRBV27, the J call TRBJ1-5, with D possibly matching TRBD1 (5 bases). V lost 3 bases, J lost 11 bases, and 17 bases lay in between. Looked up from germline, CDR1 is MNHEY and CDR2 is SMNVEV (reference sequence). The CDR3 covers 14 residues. CDR3 bases: TGTGCCAGCAGTTTTGGGGCAGGTTTTCTAACCCAGCATTTT. It translates to CASSFGAGFLTQHF.

This sequence joins TRBV5-4 and TRBJ1-6, with TRBD1 matching 7 bases. The V gene's germline CDR1 is SGHNT and CDR2 YYREEE (reference sequence). The junction had 4 bases not matched to a gene; V was cut back by 2 bases and J by 2 bases. The CDR3 is made up of 16 amino acids. CDR3 protein: CASSFQTGPYNSPLHF. In DNA, the CDR3 is TGTGCCAGCAGCTTCCAGACAGGGCCCTATAATTCACCCCTCCACTTT. Full variable domain (missing parts from reference TRBV5-4 and TRBJ1-6): ETGVTQSPTHLIKTRGQQVTLRCSSQSGHNTVSWYQQALGQGPQFIFQYYREEENGRGNFPPRFSGLQFPNYSSELNVNALELDDSALYLCASSFQTGPYNSPLHFGNGTRLTVT.

Comments on this clone: The sample contains more than one DNA sequence encoding this CDR3. CDR3 bases: TGTGCCAGCAGTTACTCGGCAGGGGGCTATGGCTACACCTTC. It yields the protein CASSYSAGGYGYTF. V gene TRBV6-5 combines with J gene TRBJ1-2; the match to TRBD1 covers 7 bases. CDR1 is MNHEY and CDR2 is SVGAGI in the germline V gene. The length of the CDR3 is 14 residues. V shed 0 bases and J 4 bases; nucleotides not matched to a gene: 2.

This chain uses TRBV18 with TRBJ1-1; 9 bases match TRBD1. Per the germline V gene, CDR1 is KGHSH and CDR2 is LQKENI. V dropped 0 bases and J dropped 5; count of bases not matched to a gene: 10. There are 17 residues in the CDR3. The CDR3 is CASSPPTGGTVVTEAFF. CDR3 DNA: TGTGCCAGCTCACCACCGACAGGGGGGACGGTGGTTACTGAAGCTTTCTTT. The entire variable domain, with the rest obtained from reference TRBV18 and TRBJ1-1, is as follows: NAGVMQNPRHLVRRRGQEARLRCSPMKGHSHVYWYRQLPEEGLKFMVYLQKENIIDESGMPKERFSAEFPKEGPSILRIQQVVRGDSAAYFCASSPPTGGTVVTEAFFGQGTRLTVV.

The table lists this clone with a count of one. The chain uses TRBV6-4 and TRBJ1-2; tentative D call: TRBD1 (6 bases). V was trimmed by 3 bases and J by 2 bases, leaving 13 bases between them. This CDR3 is built from 15 residues. The V gene's germline CDR1 is MRHNA and CDR2 SNTAGT. DNA for the CDR3: TGTGCCAGCAGTGAGCCGGGGGGCAGCAACTATGGCTACACCTTC. Translated: CASSEPGGSNYGYTF.

The chain joins TRBV18 to TRBJ1-5; TRBD1 matches 8 bases. V dropped 3 bases and J dropped 5; count of bases not matched to a gene: 3. The germline gives CDR1 KGHSH, CDR2 LQKENI. CDR3 size: 14 residues. In DNA form, the CDR3 reads TGTGCCAGCTCACCGCAGGGGGCCGATCAGCCCCAGCATTTT. This sequence encodes CASSPQGADQPQHF.

The V gene is TRBV4-3, the J gene TRBJ2-3, with TRBD1 identical over 7 bases. This CDR3 is built from 16 residues. The V and J ends lost 5 bases and 3 bases, in that order; junction bases with no gene match: 11. Germline CDR1 LGHNA, CDR2 YSLEER. CDR3 sequence: CASSYLTGVGTDTQYF. DNA for the CDR3: TGCGCCAGCAGCTATTTAACAGGGGTAGGGACAGATACGCAGTATTTT.

The chain couples TRBV5-4 to TRBJ2-3, with TRBD1 matching 9 bases. CDR3 length equals 16 residues. V lost 2 bases to trimming and J lost 2 bases; unmatched junction nucleotides: 6. From germline, CDR1 is SGHNT and CDR2 YYREEE (reference sequence). The CDR3 DNA reads TGTGCCAGCAGCTTTACAGGGGGCCTAAACACAGATACGCAGTATTTT. This encodes CASSFTGGLNTDTQYF.